This TCR beta chain was obtained from a study of early T cells in non-severe SARS-CoV-2 infection. Study information: Chains from this unsorted whole-blood bulk RNA could not be paired.

This clonotype appeared a few times. The V end lost 5 bases, the J end lost 0 bases, and 19 bases lay between the germline ends. The CDR3 runs to 17 residues. CDR1 SGHAT and CDR2 FQNNGV come from the germline V gene. Tagging with unique molecular identifiers was applied to individual cDNA molecules. TCRdb fed the 5' RACE reads into MiXCR, producing one record per CDR3 protein. The sample lists tens of thousands of distinct CDR3 sequences, about an eighth occurring once. The receptor was derived from an adult who was a healthcare worker with PCR-confirmed SARS-CoV-2 infection or an uninfected control (not recorded which). The chain combines TRBV11-2 with TRBJ1-1; weak D call: TRBD1 (6 bases). The sequenced material came from whole blood. The CDR3: CASSAVRGKLLNTEAFF. CDR3 nucleotides: TGTGCCAGCAGCGCAGTCAGGGGAAAGCTTTTGAACACTGAAGCTTTCTTT.